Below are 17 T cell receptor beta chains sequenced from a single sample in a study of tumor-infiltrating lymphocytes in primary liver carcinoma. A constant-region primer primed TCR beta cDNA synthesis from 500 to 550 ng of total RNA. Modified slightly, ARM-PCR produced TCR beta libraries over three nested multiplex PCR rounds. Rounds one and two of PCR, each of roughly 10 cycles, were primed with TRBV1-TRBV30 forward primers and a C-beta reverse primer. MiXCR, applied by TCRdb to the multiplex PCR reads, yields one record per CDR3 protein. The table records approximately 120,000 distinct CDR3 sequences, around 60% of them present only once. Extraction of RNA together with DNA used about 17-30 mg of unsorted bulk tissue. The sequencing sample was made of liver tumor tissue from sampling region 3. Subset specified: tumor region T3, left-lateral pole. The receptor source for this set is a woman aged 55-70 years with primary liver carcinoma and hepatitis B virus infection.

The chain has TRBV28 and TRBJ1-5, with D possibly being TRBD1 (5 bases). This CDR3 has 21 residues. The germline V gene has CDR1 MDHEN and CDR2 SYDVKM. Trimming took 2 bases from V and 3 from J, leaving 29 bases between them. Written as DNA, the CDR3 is TGTGCCAGCAGTTTACGACCTCTTTCTTACGGGGCAGTAGGAGCCAATCAGCCCCAGCATTTT. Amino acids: CASSLRPLSYGAVGANQPQHF.

This CDR3 reads CSVRGQGISGANVLTF. The CDR3 DNA reads as TGCAGCGTCCGGGGGCAGGGGATCTCTGGGGCCAACGTCCTGACTTTC. The V and J genes are TRBV29-1 and TRBJ2-6, with D perhaps TRBD1 or TRBD2 (6 bases each). Per the germline V gene, CDR1 is SQVTM and CDR2 is ANQGSEA. CDR3 length: 16 amino acids. Trimming removed 6 bases at V and 0 bases at J, with 15 bases between.

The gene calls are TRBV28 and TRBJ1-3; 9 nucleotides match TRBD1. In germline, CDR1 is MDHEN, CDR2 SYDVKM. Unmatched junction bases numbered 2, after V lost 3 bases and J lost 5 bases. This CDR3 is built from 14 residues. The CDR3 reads CASSFGQGRNTIYF. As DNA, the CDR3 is TGTGCCAGCAGTTTCGGACAGGGGCGAAACACCATATATTTT.

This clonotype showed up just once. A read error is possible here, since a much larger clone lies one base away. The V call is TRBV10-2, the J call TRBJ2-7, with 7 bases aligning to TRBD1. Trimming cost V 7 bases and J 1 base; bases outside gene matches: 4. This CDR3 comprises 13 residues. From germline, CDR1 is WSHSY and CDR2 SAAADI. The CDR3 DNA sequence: TGCGCCAGCACGGGACAGATTTCCTACGAGCAGTACTTC. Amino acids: CASTGQISYEQYF.

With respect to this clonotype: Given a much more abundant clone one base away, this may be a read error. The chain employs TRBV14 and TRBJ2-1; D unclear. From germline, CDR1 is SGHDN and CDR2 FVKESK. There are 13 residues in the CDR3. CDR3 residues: CSSSQETANEQFF. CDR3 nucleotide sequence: TGTTCCAGCAGCCAAGAGACGGCCAATGAGCAGTTCTTC.

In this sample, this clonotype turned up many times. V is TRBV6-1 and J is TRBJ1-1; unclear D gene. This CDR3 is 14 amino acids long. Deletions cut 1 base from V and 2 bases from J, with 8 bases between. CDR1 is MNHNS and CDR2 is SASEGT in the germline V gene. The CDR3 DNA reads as TGTGCCAGCAGTGAAGTTCGGGGTAACACTGAAGCTTTCTTT. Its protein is CASSEVRGNTEAFF.

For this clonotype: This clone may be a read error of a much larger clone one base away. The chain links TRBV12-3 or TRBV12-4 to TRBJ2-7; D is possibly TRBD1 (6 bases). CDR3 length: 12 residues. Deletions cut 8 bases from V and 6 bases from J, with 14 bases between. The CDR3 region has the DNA TGTGCCAGCGCCAACAGGGTGGGCGAGCAGTACTTC. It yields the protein CASANRVGEQYF.

DNA for the CDR3: TGTGCCAACAGGGCCCATTGGGCCTACGAGCAGTACTTC. Translating gives CANRAHWAYEQYF. The chain recombines TRBV11-2 with TRBJ2-7; possible D gene TRBD1, 6 bases. Germline V gene lookup returns CDR1 SGHAT and CDR2 FQNNGV. The CDR3 sequence is 13 residues long. Trimming removed 10 bases at V and 2 bases at J, with 15 bases between.

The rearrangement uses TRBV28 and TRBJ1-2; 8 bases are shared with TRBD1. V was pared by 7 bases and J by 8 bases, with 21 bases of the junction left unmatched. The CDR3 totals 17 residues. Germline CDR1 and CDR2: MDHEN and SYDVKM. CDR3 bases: TGTGCCAGCAAAGTCCTAAATCCTGGACAGGGAGCGGGAGGCTACACCTTC. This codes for CASKVLNPGQGAGGYTF.

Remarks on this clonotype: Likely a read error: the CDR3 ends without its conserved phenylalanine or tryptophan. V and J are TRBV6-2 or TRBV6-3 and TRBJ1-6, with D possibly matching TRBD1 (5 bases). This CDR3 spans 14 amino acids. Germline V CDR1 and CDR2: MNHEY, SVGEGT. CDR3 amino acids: CVSSPGFGNSPLHY. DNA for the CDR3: TGTGTCAGCAGCCCAGGGTTCGGTAATTCACCCCTCCACTAT.

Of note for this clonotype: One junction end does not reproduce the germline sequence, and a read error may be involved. DNA for the CDR3: TGTGTCAGCAGTGTAAGAGAGGGTTACGAGCAGTACTTC. This codes for CVSSVREGYEQYF. This chain links TRBV6-1 with TRBJ2-7; tentatively, D is TRBD2 (5 bases). CDR1 MNHNS and CDR2 SASEGT come from the germline V gene. There are 13 residues in the CDR3.

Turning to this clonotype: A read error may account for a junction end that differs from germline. This CDR3 reads CASSQAWREAQETQYF. Here the CDR3 DNA reads TGTGCCAGCAGCCAAGCCTGGCGGGAGGCCCAAGAGACACAGTACTTC. This rearrangement joins TRBV4-2 to TRBJ2-5; 8 nucleotides agree with TRBD2. The CDR3 has 16 amino acids. CDR1 and CDR2 from the germline V gene are LGHNA and YNFKEQ.

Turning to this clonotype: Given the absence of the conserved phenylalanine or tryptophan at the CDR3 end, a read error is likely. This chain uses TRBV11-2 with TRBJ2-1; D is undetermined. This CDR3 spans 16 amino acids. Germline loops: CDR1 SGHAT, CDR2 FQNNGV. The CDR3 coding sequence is TGTGCCATCAGCTTAGAAATGGGAATGCCCTACAATGTGCAGTTCTTA. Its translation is CAISLEMGMPYNVQFL.

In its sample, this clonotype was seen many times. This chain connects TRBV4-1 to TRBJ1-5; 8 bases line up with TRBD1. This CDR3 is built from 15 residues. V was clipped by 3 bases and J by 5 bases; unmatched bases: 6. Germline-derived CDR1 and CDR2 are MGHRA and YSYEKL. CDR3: CASSQVDRADQPQHF. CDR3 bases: TGCGCCAGCAGCCAGGTGGACAGGGCGGATCAGCCCCAGCATTTT.

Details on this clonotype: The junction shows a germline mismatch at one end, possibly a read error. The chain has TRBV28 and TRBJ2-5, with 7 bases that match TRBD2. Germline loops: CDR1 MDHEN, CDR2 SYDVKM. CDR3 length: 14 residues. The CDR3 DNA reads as TGTGACAGCAAGGTGGCGGGAGTGGCAGAGACCCAGTACTTC. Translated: CDSKVAGVAETQYF.

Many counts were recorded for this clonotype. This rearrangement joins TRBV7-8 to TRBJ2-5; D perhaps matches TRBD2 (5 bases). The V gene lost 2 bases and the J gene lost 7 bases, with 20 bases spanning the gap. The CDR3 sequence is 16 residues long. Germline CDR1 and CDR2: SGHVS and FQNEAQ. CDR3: CASSLLRTGLRLTQYF. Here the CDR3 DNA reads TGTGCCAGCAGCTTATTGCGGACTGGGCTCCGGCTGACCCAGTACTTC.

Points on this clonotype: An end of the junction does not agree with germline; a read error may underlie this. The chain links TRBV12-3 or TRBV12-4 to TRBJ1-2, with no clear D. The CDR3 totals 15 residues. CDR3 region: CASSLEANYGGGCTF. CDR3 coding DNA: TGTGCCAGTAGCCTGGAAGCTAACTATGGCGGTGGCTGCACCTTC.